This TCR beta chain derives from a study of OX40 agonist ivuxolimab in advanced cancers. Measured with immunoSEQ multiplex PCR; TCRdb has only the in-frame clones, and not every one. The data show approximately 90,000 clones, about 88% seen once. The CDR3 is made up of 14 amino acids. The germline gives CDR1 SQVTM, CDR2 ANQGSEA. Trimming took 3 bases from V and 1 from J, leaving 11 bases between them. The input for sequencing was CD4+ or CD8+ T cells sorted from blood, taken in a trial of the OX40 agonist ivuxolimab. The TCR sequence derives from an adult with an advanced solid tumor such as melanoma, head and neck, liver or kidney cancer. V gene TRBV29-1 combines with J gene TRBJ2-3; D is uncertain. CDR3 sequence: CSVDERWRTDTQYF. CDR3 DNA: TGCAGCGTTGACGAGCGATGGCGCACAGATACGCAGTATTTT.